This T cell receptor (beta chain) was found in a study of T-cell memory formation after mild COVID-19. On the study more broadly: The TCR clusters were mostly specific to one donor. The study, taken as a whole, reports: Mostly located in CM and EM were contracting CD4+ clones, with contracting CD8+ clones located in EMRA.

Via MiXCR, TCRdb re-called the 5' RACE reads, giving one row per CDR3 protein. The sample lists fewer than 350,000 distinct CDR3 sequences; around 15% were seen once. The V and J ends lost 5 bases and 5 bases, in that order; junction bases with no gene match: 7. This CDR3 contains 15 residues. Germline V gene data show CDR1 as SGHTA and CDR2 as FQGTGA. Of note for this clonotype: Its antigen is undetermined.

Material: PBMCs or a T cell subset sorted from them (not recorded which). The sequence was obtained from a man aged 18 to 30 who had mild COVID-19 (a few samples of this study predate the infection). Cell type and time point are not known. J is TRBJ2-5 and V is TRBV7-3; 11 bases map to TRBD2. CDR3 nucleotide sequence: TGTGCCAGCAGCCCGACGACTAGCGGGGTCGAGACCCAGTACTTC. Its protein is CASSPTTSGVETQYF.